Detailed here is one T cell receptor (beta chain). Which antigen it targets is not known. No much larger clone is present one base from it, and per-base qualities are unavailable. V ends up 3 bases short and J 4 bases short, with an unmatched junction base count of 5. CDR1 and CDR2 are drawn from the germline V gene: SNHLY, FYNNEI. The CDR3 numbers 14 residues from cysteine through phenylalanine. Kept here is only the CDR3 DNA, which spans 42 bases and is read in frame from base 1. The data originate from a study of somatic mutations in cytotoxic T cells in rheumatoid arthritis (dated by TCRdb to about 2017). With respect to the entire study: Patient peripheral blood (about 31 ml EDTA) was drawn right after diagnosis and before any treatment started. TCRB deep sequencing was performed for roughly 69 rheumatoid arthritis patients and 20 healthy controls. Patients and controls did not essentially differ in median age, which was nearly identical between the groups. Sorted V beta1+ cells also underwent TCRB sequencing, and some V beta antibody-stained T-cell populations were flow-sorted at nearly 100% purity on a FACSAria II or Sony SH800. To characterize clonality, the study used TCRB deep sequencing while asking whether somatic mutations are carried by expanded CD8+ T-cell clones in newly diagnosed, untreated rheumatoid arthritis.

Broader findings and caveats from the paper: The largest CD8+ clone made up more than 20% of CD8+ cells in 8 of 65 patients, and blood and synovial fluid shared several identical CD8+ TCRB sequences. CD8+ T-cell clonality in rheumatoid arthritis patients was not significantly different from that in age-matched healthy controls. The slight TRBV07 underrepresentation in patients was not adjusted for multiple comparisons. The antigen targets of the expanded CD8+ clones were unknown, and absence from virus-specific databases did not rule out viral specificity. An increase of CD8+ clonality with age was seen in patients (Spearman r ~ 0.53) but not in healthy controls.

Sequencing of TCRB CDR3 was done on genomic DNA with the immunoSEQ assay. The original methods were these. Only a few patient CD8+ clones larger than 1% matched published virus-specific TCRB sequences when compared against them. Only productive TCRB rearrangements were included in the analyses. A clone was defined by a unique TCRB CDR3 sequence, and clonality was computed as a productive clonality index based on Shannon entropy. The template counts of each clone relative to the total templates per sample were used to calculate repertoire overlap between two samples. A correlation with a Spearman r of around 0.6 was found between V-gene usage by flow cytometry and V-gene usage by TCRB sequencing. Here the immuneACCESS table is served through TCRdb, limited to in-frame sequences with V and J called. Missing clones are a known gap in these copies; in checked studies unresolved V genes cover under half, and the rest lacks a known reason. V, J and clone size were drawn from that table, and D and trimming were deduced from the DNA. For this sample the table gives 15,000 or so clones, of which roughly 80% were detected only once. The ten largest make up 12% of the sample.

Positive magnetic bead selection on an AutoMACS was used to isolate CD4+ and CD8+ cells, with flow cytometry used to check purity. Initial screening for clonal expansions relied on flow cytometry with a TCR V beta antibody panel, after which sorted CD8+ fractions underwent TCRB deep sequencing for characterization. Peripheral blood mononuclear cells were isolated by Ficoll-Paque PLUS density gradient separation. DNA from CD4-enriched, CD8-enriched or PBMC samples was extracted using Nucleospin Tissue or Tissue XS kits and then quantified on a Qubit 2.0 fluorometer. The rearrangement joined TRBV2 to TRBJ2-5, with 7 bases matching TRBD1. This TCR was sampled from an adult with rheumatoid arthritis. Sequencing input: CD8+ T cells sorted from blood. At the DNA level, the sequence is TGTGCCAGCAGTGATACAGGGGTGGGAGAGACCCAGTACTTC. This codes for CASSDTGVGETQYF. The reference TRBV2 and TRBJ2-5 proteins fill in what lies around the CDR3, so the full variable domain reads EPEVTQTPSHQVTQMGQEVILRCVPISNHLYFYWYRQILGQKVEFLVSFYNNEISEKSEIFDDQFSVERPDGSNFTLKIRSTKLEDSAMYFCASSDTGVGETQYFGPGTRLLVL.